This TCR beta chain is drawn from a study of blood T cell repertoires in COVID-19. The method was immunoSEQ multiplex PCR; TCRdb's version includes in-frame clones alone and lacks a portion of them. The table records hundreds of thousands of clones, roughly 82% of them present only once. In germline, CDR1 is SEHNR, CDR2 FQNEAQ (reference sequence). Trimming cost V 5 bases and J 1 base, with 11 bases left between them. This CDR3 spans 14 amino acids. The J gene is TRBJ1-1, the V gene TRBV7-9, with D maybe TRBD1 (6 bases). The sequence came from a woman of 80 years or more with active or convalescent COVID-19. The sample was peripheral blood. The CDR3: CASSMTQGNTEAFF. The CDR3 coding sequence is TGTGCCAGCAGCATGACACAGGGGAACACTGAAGCTTTCTTT.